This entry lists 32 T cell receptor beta chains sequenced from one sample in a study of CD8 T cells in ankylosing spondylitis. One entry per CDR3 protein, called by TCRdb with MiXCR from the 5' RACE reads. The data contain about 200,000 distinct CDR3 sequences, 20% to 30% of them singletons. The material sequenced was blood, either unsorted or a sorted T cell fraction (not recorded which). The receptors come from a male donor with ankylosing spondylitis or in good health (not recorded which).

This clonotype was detected a few times. The chain uses TRBV5-8 and TRBJ2-7; D may correspond to TRBD1 or TRBD2 (5 bases each). The V end was cut by 4 bases, the J end by 3 bases, with 11 bases between. The V gene's germline CDR1 is SGHTS and CDR2 YDEGEE. The CDR3 loop spans 13 amino acids. The CDR3 is CASSPGADYEQYF. The CDR3 DNA reads TGTGCCAGCAGCCCCGGGGCCGACTACGAGCAGTACTTC.

This sequence joins TRBV5-1 and TRBJ2-5, with 10 bases matching TRBD1. In germline, CDR1 is SGHRS, CDR2 YFSETQ. The CDR3 length is 17 residues. Trimming at V came to 0 bases and at J to 4 bases, leaving 9 bases not matched to a gene. In DNA, the CDR3 is TGCGCCAGCAGCTTGGCCCCGGGACAGGGGCCGGTAGAGACCCAGTACTTC. Translated: CASSLAPGQGPVETQYF.

The chain is built from TRBV5-1 and TRBJ2-1; 7 bases are shared with TRBD2. V shed 3 bases, J shed 4 bases, and the junction held 4 bases outside the gene matches. The CDR3 runs to 14 residues. CDR1 and CDR2 (germline): SGHRS, YFSETQ. DNA for the CDR3: TGCGCCAGCAGCTGGGAGGGCCGTTACAATGAGCAGTTCTTC. It yields the protein CASSWEGRYNEQFF.

Comments on this clonotype: This may be a read error: a much more frequent sequence differs by one nucleotide. This is likely a read error, given that the CDR3 carries no conserved phenylalanine or tryptophan at its end. The chain has TRBV7-6 and TRBJ2-7; 7 positions agree with TRBD2. CDR1 SGHVS and CDR2 FNYEAQ come from the germline V gene. The CDR3 is 14 amino acids. The ends lost 7 bases at V and 3 bases at J; junction bases unmatched: 9. CDR3 DNA sequence: TGTGCCAGCACCCTCAAAGCGGGATACTACGAGCAGTACTCC. Translation gives CASTLKAGYYEQYS.

There are a few counts of this clonotype. The V call is TRBV20-1, the J call TRBJ2-7, with 12 bases identical to TRBD2. V trimming: 4 bases; J trimming: 1 base; junction bases outside the gene matches: 14. The length of the CDR3 is 18 residues. Germline loops: CDR1 DFQATT, CDR2 SNEGSKA (reference sequence). CDR3: CSAIFGTGGLAGSYEQYF. The CDR3 DNA follows: TGCAGTGCTATCTTCGGGACAGGAGGACTAGCGGGATCCTACGAGCAGTACTTC.

This clonotype was seen ten or more times. The chain uses TRBV5-1 and TRBJ2-2, with D tentatively TRBD1 or TRBD2 (5 bases each). Germline lookup yields CDR1 SGHRS and CDR2 YFSETQ. V was shortened by 3 bases and J by 7 bases, with 10 bases between the two germline ends. This CDR3 spans 13 amino acids. The CDR3 DNA reads as TGCGCCAGCAGCTCGACAGAGGGCGGGGAGCTGTTTTTT. Encoded protein: CASSSTEGGELFF.

This clonotype was seen repeatedly, ten times or more. The J gene is TRBJ2-1, the V gene TRBV7-9; D is unresolved. Germline V gives CDR1 SEHNR, CDR2 FQNEAQ (reference sequence). Trimming shortened V by 3 bases and J by 11 bases, and 11 bases separated the two germline ends. The CDR3 sequence is 12 residues long. The CDR3 DNA reads as TGTGCCAGCAGCTTCCCCCGGAGTAAGCAGTTCTTC. The encoded protein is CASSFPRSKQFF.

This rearrangement joins TRBV29-1 to TRBJ1-2; D uncertain. This CDR3 has 11 amino acids. Germline assignment: CDR1 SQVTM and CDR2 ANQGSEA. V was pared by 5 bases and J by 6 bases, with 10 bases between. The CDR3 is CSVPKEDGYTF. As DNA, the CDR3 is TGCAGCGTTCCTAAGGAGGATGGCTACACCTTC.

To note about this clonotype: The junction departs from germline at one end; a sequencing error may be responsible. The chain joins TRBV4-2 to TRBJ2-2; D gene unclear. Germline lookup yields CDR1 LGHNA and CDR2 YNFKEQ. The CDR3 extends over 14 amino acids. CDR3 DNA sequence: TGTGCCATGGCCCCCGGGCGGAACTCCGGGGAGCTGTTTTTT. Protein sequence: CAMAPGRNSGELFF.

This clonotype has ten or more counts. This chain connects TRBV3-1 to TRBJ2-6; D gene uncertain. Germline V gene lookup returns CDR1 LGHDT and CDR2 YNNKEL (reference sequence). The CDR3 runs to 15 residues. V gave up 6 bases and J gave up 4 bases, with 13 bases separating them. The CDR3 spells CASRPTPGGANVLTF. CDR3 coding DNA: TGTGCCAGCAGGCCCACCCCCGGGGGGGCCAACGTCCTGACTTTC.

This rearrangement joins TRBV5-1 to TRBJ2-3, with D unresolved. Deletions cut 0 bases from V and 4 bases from J, with 9 bases between. Germline V gives CDR1 SGHRS, CDR2 YFSETQ. This CDR3 contains 14 residues. In nucleotides, the CDR3 is TGCGCCAGCAGCTTGGATGGGTCCGCAGATACGCAGTATTTT. It encodes CASSLDGSADTQYF.

Ten or more counts support this clonotype. CDR3: CASSPPGTGGSNQPQHF. In DNA, the CDR3 is TGTGCCAGCTCACCACCGGGTACAGGGGGCAGCAATCAGCCCCAGCATTTT. The chain is built from TRBV18 and TRBJ1-5; 9 positions agree with TRBD1. The germline CDR1 and CDR2 sequences are KGHSH and LQKENI. J gave up 1 base and V 0 bases, and 4 bases lay outside the gene matches. This CDR3 contains 17 residues.

This clonotype was counted many times. This chain links TRBV4-1 with TRBJ2-1; 10 nucleotides agree with TRBD2. J gave up 7 bases and V 0 bases, and 15 bases lay outside the gene matches. CDR1 MGHRA and CDR2 YSYEKL come from the germline V gene. The CDR3 has 19 residues. The CDR3 spells CASSQDLASGRRFGNEQFF. CDR3 in DNA: TGCGCCAGCAGCCAAGATCTCGCTAGCGGGAGAAGGTTTGGTAATGAGCAGTTCTTC.

CDR3 coding DNA: TGTGCCAGCAGCCTGGGACTAGCGGGTGACTACGAGCAGTACTTC. Protein product: CASSLGLAGDYEQYF. The V gene is TRBV5-5, the J gene TRBJ2-7; 12 nucleotides line up with TRBD2. The CDR3 is 15 amino acids. CDR1 and CDR2 (germline): SGHKS, YYEKEE (reference sequence). The junction had 5 bases not matched to a gene; V was cut back by 4 bases and J by 3 bases.

At least ten counts were recorded for this clonotype. V usage is TRBV20-1 and J usage is TRBJ1-4; 7 bases match TRBD1. V was clipped by 5 bases and J by 7 bases; unmatched bases: 7. This CDR3 is 13 amino acids long. The germline V gene has CDR1 DFQATT and CDR2 SNEGSKA (reference sequence). The CDR3 DNA follows: TGCAGTGCTGTGGACAGGTGGAGTGAAAAACTGTTTTTT. This gives the protein CSAVDRWSEKLFF.

This clonotype has just one count. The V and J genes are TRBV6-1 and TRBJ1-4, with 7 positions matching TRBD1. After removal of 8 bases from V and 8 bases from J, the junction contained 8 bases not matched to a gene. The CDR3 runs 13 residues. CDR1 and CDR2 (germline): MNHNS, SASEGT. The CDR3 sequence: CASGRGFSEKLFF. CDR3 nucleotides: TGTGCCAGCGGCAGGGGGTTTAGCGAAAAACTGTTTTTT.

This clonotype was observed a few times. The V gene is TRBV20-1, the J gene TRBJ2-5; unclear D gene. Germline V gene sequence: CDR1 DFQATT, CDR2 SNEGSKA (reference sequence). CDR3 length equals 13 residues. V dropped 6 bases and J dropped 4 bases, with 15 bases sitting between them. CDR3 protein: CSASVTVAETQYF. CDR3 in DNA: TGCAGTGCGTCGGTGACGGTTGCAGAGACCCAGTACTTC.

Ten or more counts support this clonotype. The chain joins TRBV7-2 to TRBJ2-1; perhaps TRBD2 as D (6 bases). This CDR3 contains 12 residues. Germline V gene data show CDR1 as SGHTA and CDR2 as FQGNSA. V was clipped by 3 bases and J by 7 bases, with 7 bases between them. CDR3 protein: CASSFRGNEQFF. The CDR3 DNA reads TGTGCCAGCAGCTTTCGGGGGAATGAGCAGTTCTTC.

The chain carries TRBV29-1 and TRBJ1-1; D is unresolved. Per the germline V gene, CDR1 is SQVTM and CDR2 is ANQGSEA. The CDR3 totals 13 residues. Trimming cost V 1 base and J 0 bases, with 6 bases left between them. DNA of the CDR3: TGCAGCGTTGAAGGACGGATGAACACTGAAGCTTTCTTT. As protein: CSVEGRMNTEAFF.

This rearrangement joins TRBV15 to TRBJ2-5; tentatively, D is TRBD1 or TRBD2 (5 bases each). Germline V gene data show CDR1 as LNHNV and CDR2 as YYDKDF (reference sequence). Deletions cut 1 base from V and 5 bases from J, with 17 bases between. CDR3 length: 16 amino acids. The CDR3 DNA sequence: TGTGCCACCAGCAGAGCCTCGGGACGGAGCCCGGAGACCCAGTACTTC. This codes for CATSRASGRSPETQYF.

The chain employs TRBV29-1 and TRBJ2-7; 7 bases are shared with TRBD1. Germline CDR1 reads SQVTM; CDR2 reads ANQGSEA. There are 13 residues in the CDR3. The ends lost 2 bases at V and 8 bases at J; junction bases unmatched: 9. The CDR3, as DNA: TGCAGCGTTGAACCTGACAGGGCCGGTAAGCAGTACTTC. It translates to CSVEPDRAGKQYF.

This rearrangement joins TRBV5-1 to TRBJ2-5, with 11 bases identical to TRBD1. Losses at the gene ends were 0 bases for V and 4 bases for J; bases not matched to a gene: 2. CDR3 length: 15 amino acids. Germline CDR1 SGHRS, CDR2 YFSETQ. This CDR3 is CASSLGTGGRETQYF. As DNA, the CDR3 is TGCGCCAGCAGCTTGGGGACAGGGGGCAGAGAGACCCAGTACTTC.

There are many counts of this clonotype. The V gene is TRBV10-3, the J gene TRBJ2-5; tentatively, D is TRBD1 (5 bases). The CDR3 extends over 14 amino acids. Germline V gives CDR1 ENHRY, CDR2 SYGVKD. Trimming cost V 6 bases and J 0 bases, with 11 bases left between them. In DNA, the CDR3 is TGTGCCATCAGCCAACAGGAAAACCAAGAGACCCAGTACTTC. Residues: CAISQQENQETQYF.

The chain employs TRBV29-1 and TRBJ2-7; TRBD2 is a possible D gene (5 bases). Germline V gene lookup returns CDR1 SQVTM and CDR2 ANQGSEA. V was shortened by 5 bases and J by 3 bases, with 14 bases between the two germline ends. The CDR3 runs 13 residues. The CDR3 coding sequence is TGCAGCGTTTATTTATCGGGGTTCTACGAGCAGTACTTC. Protein: CSVYLSGFYEQYF.

This clonotype was observed many times. The chain uses TRBV11-2 and TRBJ1-1; D perhaps matches TRBD1 (5 bases). Germline V gene lookup returns CDR1 SGHAT and CDR2 FQNNGV. The CDR3 length is 14 residues. V lost 5 bases to trimming and J lost 11 bases, with 21 bases between them. CDR3 amino acids: CASSLIRDGLRAFF. For the CDR3, the DNA is TGTGCCAGCAGCCTCATCCGGGACGGCCTCAGGGCTTTCTTT.

The genes are TRBV25-1 and TRBJ1-2, with a tentative D call TRBD1 (5 bases). Germline lookup yields CDR1 MGHDK and CDR2 SYGVNS. V gave up 2 bases and J gave up 8 bases, with 9 bases separating them. CDR3 length equals 12 residues. This CDR3 is CASSEQGVGYTF. CDR3 sequence (DNA): TGTGCCAGCAGTGAACAGGGAGTGGGCTACACCTTC.

This clonotype was seen many times. The chain uses TRBV7-9 and TRBJ2-3, with 7 bases matching TRBD1. The CDR3 sequence is 12 residues long. Germline V gene lookup returns CDR1 SEHNR and CDR2 FQNEAQ (reference sequence). The CDR3 DNA sequence: TGTGCTTCGGGACAGAGCACAGATACGCAGTATTTT. Amino acids: CASGQSTDTQYF.

This clonotype was detected ten times or more. This chain joins TRBV7-2 and TRBJ2-1; D unresolved. This CDR3 region has 15 residues. Per the germline V gene, CDR1 is SGHTA and CDR2 is FQGNSA. V was pared by 0 bases and J by 6 bases, with 12 bases between. The CDR3 protein is CASSLASLASNEQFF. The CDR3 coding sequence is TGTGCCAGCAGCTTAGCTTCTCTCGCGAGCAATGAGCAGTTCTTC.

This clonotype was detected a few times. The chain recombines TRBV20-1 with TRBJ1-4; TRBD1 might be the D (6 bases). This CDR3 region has 14 residues. Trimming left V 1 base short and J 7 bases short, with 13 bases between. CDR1 is DFQATT, CDR2 SNEGSKA, per germline (reference sequence). In DNA form, the CDR3 reads TGCAGTGCTAGAGTGGAAGGGGGGGGTGAAAAACTGTTTTTT. Residues: CSARVEGGGEKLFF.

Many counts were recorded for this clonotype. The V and J genes are TRBV21-1 and TRBJ1-6; the D call in the table, TRBD1, was not verified against the DNA. TRBV21-1 is annotated as a pseudogene. CDR3 length: 15 residues. This chain's CDR3 is CASSKCRGHDSPLHF. For the CDR3, the DNA is TGTGCCAGCAGCAAATGTAGGGGGCATGATTCACCCCTCCACTTT.

This clonotype was counted at least ten times. The chain links TRBV20-1 to TRBJ1-4; D not resolved. The CDR3 is 15 amino acids. V was pared by 3 bases and J by 0 bases, with 11 bases between. Germline V gene sequence: CDR1 DFQATT, CDR2 SNEGSKA (reference sequence). The chain's CDR3 is CSARARVATNEKLFF. As DNA, the CDR3 is TGCAGTGCTAGGGCCCGGGTGGCAACTAATGAAAAACTGTTTTTT.

This clonotype occurred many times. The chain links TRBV20-1 to TRBJ2-1; the match to TRBD2 covers 10 bases. There are 16 residues in the CDR3. Germline-derived CDR1 and CDR2 are DFQATT and SNEGSKA (reference sequence). Trimming removed 5 bases from V and 4 bases from J; junction bases left unmatched: 11. The CDR3 DNA reads as TGCAGTGCTGGCCCTAGCGGGAGCTTGGGATACAATGAGCAGTTCTTC. Residues: CSAGPSGSLGYNEQFF.